Shown below are 5 T cell receptor beta chains from a single sample sequenced in a study of shared clonotypes between healthy human individuals. The naive CD8 fraction comprised CD45RO-negative cells positively selected for CCR7 and excluded terminally differentiated effector memory CD45RA+ cells. The data were produced by immunoSEQ multiplex PCR, yet TCRdb's version contains in-frame clones alone and is incomplete. The table includes about 1,900,000 clones, about 95% detected once. The material sequenced was naive CD8+ T cells sorted from blood. These receptors originate from a man younger than 35 in good health.

The chain is built from TRBV7-9 and TRBJ2-1; 15 positions match TRBD2. Germline CDR1 is SEHNR and CDR2 is FQNEAQ (reference sequence). Unmatched junction bases numbered 13, after V lost 5 bases and J lost 5 bases. The CDR3 runs 19 residues. As DNA, the CDR3 is TGTGCCAGCAGCCCCCGGACTAGCGGGAGGGTCAAAGGAGACAATGAGCAGTTCTTC. Its protein product is CASSPRTSGRVKGDNEQFF.

This chain joins TRBV6-1 and TRBJ1-2; a possible D gene is TRBD1 (5 bases). Deletions cut 2 bases from V and 7 bases from J, with 11 bases between. The length of the CDR3 is 13 residues. Germline V lookup: CDR1 MNHNS, CDR2 SASEGT. The CDR3 nucleotides read TGTGCCAGCAGTGAATCCAGGGAAGCTGGCTACACCTTC. Its protein product is CASSESREAGYTF.

With respect to this clone: Other DNA sequences within the sample encode an identical CDR3. The CDR3 region is CASSPGLSYEQYF. DNA of the CDR3: TGTGCCAGCAGCCCGGGATTATCCTACGAGCAGTACTTC. The chain employs TRBV7-2 and TRBJ2-7; possible D gene TRBD2, 5 bases. Germline CDR1 and CDR2: SGHTA and FQGNSA. Trimming left V 5 bases short and J 1 base short, with 9 bases between. This CDR3 comprises 13 residues.

The chain recombines TRBV4-1 with TRBJ1-3; tentative D call: TRBD1 (5 bases). CDR1 is MGHRA, CDR2 YSYEKL, per germline. V was shortened by 1 base and J by 1 base, with 11 bases between the two germline ends. This CDR3 has 16 amino acids. The CDR3 region has the DNA TGCGCCAGCAGCCAAGTTACAGGTGATTCTGGAAACACCATATATTTT. It specifies CASSQVTGDSGNTIYF.

The CDR3 loop is CASMGTAGTEAFF. The CDR3 region has the DNA TGTGCCAGTATGGGGACAGCGGGGACTGAAGCTTTCTTT. This rearrangement joins TRBV19 to TRBJ1-1; 7 nucleotides agree with TRBD1. The CDR3 loop spans 13 amino acids. The V gene end was trimmed by 7 bases and the J gene end by 5 bases; junction bases not matched to a gene: 7. Germline V CDR1 and CDR2: LNHDA, SQIVND (reference sequence).